This TCR beta chain was identified in a study of read filtering for tumor transcriptome and immune sequencing. This CDR3 has 16 residues. CDR1 LNHDA and CDR2 SQIVND come from the germline V gene (reference sequence). Losses at the gene ends were 6 bases for V and 5 bases for J; bases not matched to a gene: 10. Molecular barcoded adaptors covering alpha/delta and beta/gamma chains were used on 400 ng RNA. Using its own MiXCR run on the reads, TCRdb lists one record per CDR3 protein. The table has some 130,000 distinct CDR3 sequences, 13% seen once; the top ten hold approximately 11%. This clonotype has at least ten counts.

The clonotype comes from a donor aged 40 or older with multiple myeloma. The sequenced sample consisted of a population of CD138-negative cells sorted from bone marrow. This rearrangement joins TRBV19 to TRBJ1-5; 10 bases agree with TRBD1. The CDR3: CASSKRQGASHQPQHF. CDR3 DNA sequence: TGTGCCAGTAGCAAGAGACAGGGGGCGAGCCATCAGCCCCAGCATTTT. Combining the CDR3 with reference TRBV19 and TRBJ1-5 gives the whole variable domain DGGITQSPKYLFRKEGQNVTLSCEQNLNHDAMYWYRQDPGQGLRLIYYSQIVNDFQKGDIAEGYSVSREKKESFPLTVTSAQKNPTAFYLCASSKRQGASHQPQHFGDGTRLSIL.